This passage covers 20 T cell receptor beta chains from one sample sequenced in a study of blood T cell repertoires in COVID-19. TCRdb's table, derived via immunoSEQ multiplex PCR, lists solely in-frame clones and lacks some. Among 150,000 to 250,000 clones listed, roughly 94% were seen once. Sequences were obtained from peripheral blood. Receptor source: a man aged 30 to 39 with COVID-19, enrolled during active disease.

The V call is TRBV3-1 (or the pseudogene TRBV3-2), the J call TRBJ2-7; 10 nucleotides agree with TRBD1. Germline V gene lookup returns CDR1 LGHDT and CDR2 YNNKEL (reference sequence). The CDR3 sequence is 15 residues long. V shed 4 bases and J 7 bases; nucleotides not matched to a gene: 10. CDR3 region: CASSRTGTGATEQYF. DNA of the CDR3: TGTGCCAGCAGCCGGACCGGGACAGGGGCCACAGAGCAGTACTTC.

This clone occurred once. The chain links TRBV18 to TRBJ1-1; 8 bases are a match to TRBD1. Germline V CDR1 and CDR2: KGHSH, LQKENI. The CDR3 extends over 16 amino acids. J lost 0 bases, V lost 0 bases, and 3 bases had no gene match. CDR3 in amino acids: CASSPPRDRMNTEAFF. The CDR3, as DNA: TGTGCCAGCTCACCACCCCGGGACAGGATGAACACTGAAGCTTTCTTT.

The chain couples TRBV30 to TRBJ1-1, with D maybe TRBD1 (6 bases). This CDR3 spans 12 amino acids. Germline lookup yields CDR1 GTSNPN and CDR2 SVGIG (reference sequence). V gave up 2 bases and J gave up 10 bases, with 14 bases separating them. As DNA, the CDR3 is TGTGCCTGGAGTACAAATCCCAGGGGAGCTTTCTTT. Translated, it gives CAWSTNPRGAFF.

The chain employs TRBV19 and TRBJ2-4, with a possible D match to TRBD1 (5 bases). The CDR3 covers 12 residues. V was cut by 8 bases and J by 5 bases, with 10 bases left in between. Germline CDR1 is LNHDA and CDR2 is SQIVND (reference sequence). CDR3 DNA sequence: TGTGCCAGTTCCTCAGGGCAAAACATTCAGTACTTC. This encodes CASSSGQNIQYF.

This clone was detected once. The rearrangement uses TRBV5-1 and TRBJ1-1; unclear D gene. Trimming shortened V by 0 bases and J by 3 bases, and 15 bases separated the two germline ends. The CDR3 is 16 amino acids. Germline V gives CDR1 SGHRS, CDR2 YFSETQ. DNA for the CDR3: TGCGCCAGCAGCTTGGATCGGGGTGGATCTGACACTGAAGCTTTCTTT. Its protein product is CASSLDRGGSDTEAFF.

The V gene is TRBV30, the J gene TRBJ1-1; 7 nucleotides line up with TRBD1. This CDR3 comprises 14 residues. Germline values: CDR1 GTSNPN, CDR2 SVGIG (reference sequence). CDR3: CVQGGALVDTEAFF. The CDR3 coding sequence is TGTGTCCAGGGGGGAGCTCTGGTGGACACTGAAGCTTTCTTT.

The rearrangement uses TRBV10-1 and TRBJ1-1; 9 bases fit TRBD1. Germline CDR1 and CDR2: WNHNN and SYGVQD (reference sequence). V gave up 0 bases and J gave up 5 bases; unmatched junction bases: 13. This CDR3 is built from 18 residues. CDR3 loop: CASSESLTGGQYWTEAFF. In DNA, the CDR3 is TGCGCCAGCAGTGAGTCGTTGACAGGGGGGCAGTATTGGACTGAAGCTTTCTTT.

This sequence joins TRBV9 and TRBJ1-4; 8 positions match TRBD1. The V gene's germline CDR1 is SGDLS and CDR2 YYNGEE. J lost 6 bases, V lost 4 bases, and 8 bases had no gene match. The CDR3 covers 15 residues. This CDR3 is CASSSDRGFDEKLFF. The CDR3 DNA reads as TGTGCCAGCAGCTCCGACAGGGGTTTCGATGAAAAACTGTTTTTT.

The chain joins TRBV29-1 to TRBJ1-1; D unresolved. CDR3 size: 14 residues. V was trimmed by 7 bases and J by 5 bases, leaving 20 bases between them. Germline V gives CDR1 SQVTM, CDR2 ANQGSEA. The CDR3 DNA reads as TGCAGCGGCACGCCGTTCCGGGAGATTACTGAAGCTTTCTTT. It encodes CSGTPFREITEAFF. Full variable domain (missing parts from reference TRBV29-1 and TRBJ1-1): SAVISQKPSRDICQRGTSLTIQCQVDSQVTMMFWYRQQPGQSLTLIATANQGSEATYESGFVIDKFPISRPNLTFSTLTVSNMSPEDSSIYLCSGTPFREITEAFFGQGTRLTVV.

The chain recombines TRBV3-1 (or the pseudogene TRBV3-2) with TRBJ1-2; D gene unclear. The CDR3 loop spans 15 amino acids. V dropped 3 bases and J dropped 5 bases, with 16 bases sitting between them. Looked up from germline, CDR1 is LGHDT and CDR2 is YNNKEL (reference sequence). CDR3 coding DNA: TGTGCCAGCAGCCATACCGGTGGAGGGCCTTATGGCTACACCTTC. It specifies CASSHTGGGPYGYTF.

The rearrangement joins TRBV9 to TRBJ2-2, with D perhaps matching TRBD1 (7 bases). This CDR3 has 16 amino acids. The V gene lost 1 base and the J gene lost 5 bases, with 15 bases spanning the gap. CDR1 is SGDLS and CDR2 is YYNGEE in the germline V gene. The CDR3 DNA sequence: TGTGCCAGCAGCGTACAAGGGGGCGCGGGGACCGGGGAGCTGTTTTTT. Translating gives CASSVQGGAGTGELFF.

This chain joins TRBV23-1 and TRBJ2-7; possible D gene TRBD2, 7 bases. TRBV23-1 is given ORF status, its function remaining uncertain. This CDR3 is 20 amino acids long. Trimming took off 2 bases at V and 4 bases at J, with 30 bases between the two ends. CDR3 protein: CASSQAPGHPLRTRVYEQYF. Here the CDR3 DNA reads TGCGCCAGCAGTCAAGCACCGGGACACCCTCTTCGGACTAGGGTTTACGAGCAGTACTTC.

CDR3 amino acids: CASSSNTDTQYF. CDR3 DNA sequence: TGTGCCAGCAGTTCTAACACAGATACGCAGTATTTT. The chain is built from TRBV6-6 and TRBJ2-3; D not resolved. CDR1 and CDR2 from the germline V gene are MNHNY and SVGAGI (reference sequence). The CDR3 totals 12 residues. V was clipped by 4 bases and J by 2 bases, with 4 bases between them.

This clone has more than one count but fewer than ten. The V and J genes are TRBV7-9 and TRBJ1-1; perhaps TRBD1 as D (5 bases). CDR1 SEHNR and CDR2 FQNEAQ come from the germline V gene (reference sequence). The CDR3 covers 14 residues. Trimming pared 1 base from V and 6 bases from J, leaving 12 bases between. The CDR3 bases are TGTGCCAGCAGCTTAGAAGCAGGGACTGCTGAAGCTTTCTTT. Its translation is CASSLEAGTAEAFF.

Comments on this clone: The sample has other DNA sequences that encode this CDR3 too. The chain employs TRBV6-5 and TRBJ1-5, with TRBD1 identical over 7 bases. Germline V CDR1 and CDR2: MNHEY, SVGAGI. The CDR3 runs 14 residues. With 6 bases clipped from V and 4 bases from J, the junction kept 6 bases outside the gene matches. CDR3 region: CASRPGTANQPQHF. The CDR3 bases are TGTGCCAGCAGACCCGGGACAGCTAATCAGCCCCAGCATTTT.

The J gene is TRBJ2-3, the V gene TRBV3-1 (or the pseudogene TRBV3-2); TRBD2 matches at 8 bases. The CDR3 spans 15 residues. The V gene's germline CDR1 is LGHDT and CDR2 YNNKEL (reference sequence). The J segment lost 2 bases and the V segment lost 5 bases, leaving 6 bases of the junction unmatched. CDR3 nucleotide sequence: TGTGCCAGCAGCTCTTATAGCGGGGTCACAGATACGCAGTATTTT. Its protein is CASSSYSGVTDTQYF.

V is TRBV15 and J is TRBJ2-7; TRBD1 might be the D (6 bases). The CDR3 spans 16 residues. CDR1 is LNHNV and CDR2 is YYDKDF in the germline V gene (reference sequence). Trimming pared 0 bases from V and 0 bases from J, leaving 12 bases between. The CDR3, as DNA: TGTGCCACCAGCAGAGATCCCACAGGGAACTCCTACGAGCAGTACTTC. It codes for CATSRDPTGNSYEQYF.

The rearrangement links TRBV5-6 to TRBJ2-3; tentatively, D is TRBD2 (6 bases). CDR3 length equals 16 residues. The germline V gene encodes CDR1 SGHDT and CDR2 YYEEEE. Trimming took 3 bases from V and 2 from J, leaving 16 bases between them. CDR3 residues: CASSSIAGPYTDTQYF. The CDR3 coding sequence is TGTGCCAGCAGCTCAATTGCGGGGCCCTACACAGATACGCAGTATTTT.

This clone appeared a single time. The genes are TRBV27 and TRBJ2-3; 16 bases match TRBD2. CDR1 MNHEY and CDR2 SMNVEV come from the germline V gene (reference sequence). The V and J ends lost 2 bases and 3 bases, in that order; junction bases with no gene match: 2. CDR3 length equals 17 residues. CDR3 nucleotide sequence: TGTGCCAGCAGTTTAGTGGGACTAGCGGGGGGGACAGATACGCAGTATTTT. Translating it yields CASSLVGLAGGTDTQYF.

This clone appeared a single time. The chain combines TRBV2 with TRBJ1-3; 7 bases map to TRBD1. CDR3 length: 16 amino acids. V trimming: 4 bases; J trimming: 0 bases; junction bases outside the gene matches: 6. CDR1 is SNHLY and CDR2 is FYNNEI in the germline V gene. The CDR3 bases are TGTGCCAGCAGTGTTGCCAGGGGGATCTCTGGAAACACCATATATTTT. Its translation: CASSVARGISGNTIYF.